A single sample gave rise to the 15 T cell receptor beta chains below, sequenced in a study of graft-versus-host responses after intestinal transplantation. The protocol was immunoSEQ multiplex PCR, while the TCRdb copy is restricted to in-frame clones and leaves out a portion. This table has 75,000 to 100,000 clones, 75% to 95% appearing once. This sample comprised PBMCs, obtained about 460 days after intestinal transplant. The origin of the receptors is a human patient who received an intestinal transplant, so some T cells may come from the graft donor.

The chain carries TRBV6-6 and TRBJ2-2; no clear D gene. V shed 6 bases and J shed 0 bases, with 5 bases lying between them. The germline V gene has CDR1 MNHNY and CDR2 SVGAGI (reference sequence). There are 13 residues in the CDR3. Here the CDR3 reads CASSRSNTGELFF. In DNA, the CDR3 is TGTGCCAGCAGCCGGTCGAACACCGGGGAGCTGTTTTTT.

The chain uses TRBV5-1 and TRBJ2-7; perhaps TRBD2 as D (6 bases). Trimming stripped 2 bases from V and 6 bases from J, with 12 bases between. Per the germline V gene, CDR1 is SGHRS and CDR2 is YFSETQ. The CDR3 is 13 amino acids. Written as DNA, the CDR3 is TGCGCCAGCAGCTTCGTACTAGCCTCCGAGCAGTACTTC. Encoded protein: CASSFVLASEQYF.

This chain connects TRBV20-1 to TRBJ1-1, with D maybe TRBD1 (5 bases). Germline values: CDR1 DFQATT, CDR2 SNEGSKA (reference sequence). This CDR3 comprises 11 residues. Between the trimmed V and J ends, which lost 3 bases and 5 bases, there was a span of 7 bases. Here the CDR3 DNA reads TGCAGTGCTAGGGGGCGGACTGAAGCTTTCTTT. This encodes CSARGRTEAFF.

This chain links TRBV18 with TRBJ1-1; TRBD1 is a possible D gene (6 bases). This CDR3 has 14 residues. Looked up from germline, CDR1 is KGHSH and CDR2 is LQKENI. V was shortened by 5 bases and J by 4 bases, with 14 bases between the two germline ends. The CDR3 DNA is TGTGCCAGCTCATCGGGGGGGGCAAGCACTGAAGCTTTCTTT. This gives the protein CASSSGGASTEAFF.

The chain uses TRBV18 and TRBJ2-1; D is perhaps TRBD2 (6 bases). Deletions cut 0 bases from V and 2 bases from J, with 11 bases between. The germline CDR1 and CDR2 sequences are KGHSH and LQKENI. The CDR3 consists of 16 residues. CDR3 in DNA: TGTGCCAGCTCACCACCACGCGGGGTCACCTACAATGAGCAGTTCTTC. This gives the protein CASSPPRGVTYNEQFF. The complete variable domain, with remaining parts taken from reference TRBV18 and TRBJ2-1, reads NAGVMQNPRHLVRRRGQEARLRCSPMKGHSHVYWYRQLPEEGLKFMVYLQKENIIDESGMPKERFSAEFPKEGPSILRIQQVVRGDSAAYFCASSPPRGVTYNEQFFGPGTRLTVL.

The V call is TRBV29-1, the J call TRBJ2-3; D remains unclear. The V and J ends lost 3 bases and 0 bases respectively, with 10 bases between them. CDR1 and CDR2 from the germline V gene are SQVTM and ANQGSEA. The CDR3 covers 14 residues. This chain's CDR3 is CSVETYTSTDTQYF. In DNA, the CDR3 is TGCAGCGTTGAGACGTATACAAGCACAGATACGCAGTATTTT.

J is TRBJ1-5 and V is TRBV5-8; D uncertain. The germline gives CDR1 SGHTS, CDR2 YDEGEE. This CDR3 has 15 residues. V gave up 0 bases and J gave up 0 bases, with 7 bases separating them. The CDR3 is CASSLAEYSNQPQHF. DNA of the CDR3: TGTGCCAGCAGCTTGGCAGAGTATAGCAATCAGCCCCAGCATTTT.

The V and J genes are TRBV6-9 and TRBJ2-3; D gene unclear. The length of the CDR3 is 9 residues. Germline CDR1 reads MNHGY; CDR2 reads SVAAGI. The germline V and J ends were trimmed by 5 bases and 12 bases, with 6 bases remaining between them. The CDR3: CASSPSQYF. In DNA form, the CDR3 reads TGTGCCAGCAGTCCTAGTCAGTATTTT.

The chain carries TRBV19 and TRBJ2-1, with D tentatively TRBD2 (7 bases). With 3 bases removed from V and 2 bases from J, the gap between germline ends came to 17 bases. The CDR3 has 17 residues. The V gene's germline CDR1 is LNHDA and CDR2 SQIVND (reference sequence). For the CDR3, the DNA is TGTGCCAGTAGTATGGTGTTTGGGGGGGCCGCCTACAATGAGCAGTTCTTC. This gives the protein CASSMVFGGAAYNEQFF.

The chain joins TRBV4-1 to TRBJ1-2, with unresolved D. The CDR3 is 14 amino acids. V lost 0 bases to trimming and J lost 8 bases, with 13 bases between them. Germline values: CDR1 MGHRA, CDR2 YSYEKL. This chain's CDR3 is CASSQDLRHRGYTF. The CDR3 region has the DNA TGCGCCAGCAGCCAAGATCTCCGGCACCGCGGCTACACCTTC.

CDR3 residues: CASSRGLGTQYEQYF. CDR3 DNA: TGTGCCAGCAGCAGGGGGTTGGGGACCCAGTACGAGCAGTACTTC. The chain carries TRBV5-4 and TRBJ2-7; tentatively, D is TRBD1 (6 bases). Germline V CDR1 and CDR2: SGHNT, YYREEE (reference sequence). CDR3 length: 15 residues. Trimming took 4 bases from V and 4 from J, leaving 18 bases between them.

This chain uses TRBV7-8 with TRBJ2-7; 9 bases match TRBD1. Germline values: CDR1 SGHVS, CDR2 FQNEAQ. CDR3 length: 15 amino acids. Trimming removed 5 bases from V and 3 bases from J; junction bases left unmatched: 8. CDR3 amino acids: CASSSTPGQGYEQYF. The CDR3 region has the DNA TGTGCCAGCAGCAGCACACCGGGACAGGGCTACGAGCAGTACTTC.

The rearrangement uses TRBV7-3 and TRBJ1-2; no definite D call. Trimming pared 1 base from V and 4 bases from J, leaving 13 bases between. This CDR3 contains 15 residues. Germline V lookup: CDR1 SGHTA, CDR2 FQGTGA. The CDR3 loop is CASSLNPGSVYGYTF. CDR3 DNA sequence: TGTGCCAGCAGCTTAAACCCCGGCAGCGTCTATGGCTACACCTTC.

This rearrangement joins TRBV4-1 to TRBJ1-2; perhaps TRBD1 as D (5 bases). The CDR3 contains 16 residues. Deletions cut 3 bases from V and 3 bases from J, with 17 bases between. Germline CDR1 and CDR2: MGHRA and YSYEKL. CDR3 coding DNA: TGCGCCAGCAGCCAGTCTCTCGTGCAGGGATACTATGGCTACACCTTC. It encodes CASSQSLVQGYYGYTF.

The V gene is TRBV7-8, the J gene TRBJ1-1; D is perhaps TRBD1 (6 bases). Trimming left V 5 bases short and J 1 base short, with 11 bases between. The CDR3 runs to 14 residues. The V gene's germline CDR1 is SGHVS and CDR2 FQNEAQ. CDR3 in amino acids: CASSPRTENTEAFF. The DNA for the CDR3 is TGTGCCAGCAGCCCCCGGACAGAGAACACTGAAGCTTTCTTT.